This record looks at one T cell receptor beta chain sequence and its context. The antigen remains unidentified. The sample originates from a study of cytomegalovirus exposure and HLA in healthy donors. Findings and caveats of the study: When a later analysis compared HLA-associated TCR beta chains with equally common others, the HLA-associated chains turned out to be more clonally expanded and to have lower generation probabilities.

The ends lost 4 bases at V and 0 bases at J; junction bases unmatched: 15. The CDR3 covers 19 residues. The germline CDR1 and CDR2 sequences are SGHRS and YFSETQ. It was with 60 Vbeta and 13 Jbeta primers that the PCR ran. Libraries were prepared by immunoSEQ multiplex PCR; TCRdb keeps only in-frame clonotypes and omits some of them. The sample lists about 140,000 clones; 68% were seen once. Sequenced material: PBMCs. V gene TRBV5-1 combines with J gene TRBJ2-2; 7 nucleotides match TRBD1. The clonotype was recovered from a man aged 55-75 years in good health and CMV-seronegative. The CDR3 spells CASSGITAPGTANTGELFF. CDR3 in DNA: TGCGCCAGCAGCGGTATCACCGCCCCCGGGACAGCGAACACCGGGGAGCTGTTTTTT.